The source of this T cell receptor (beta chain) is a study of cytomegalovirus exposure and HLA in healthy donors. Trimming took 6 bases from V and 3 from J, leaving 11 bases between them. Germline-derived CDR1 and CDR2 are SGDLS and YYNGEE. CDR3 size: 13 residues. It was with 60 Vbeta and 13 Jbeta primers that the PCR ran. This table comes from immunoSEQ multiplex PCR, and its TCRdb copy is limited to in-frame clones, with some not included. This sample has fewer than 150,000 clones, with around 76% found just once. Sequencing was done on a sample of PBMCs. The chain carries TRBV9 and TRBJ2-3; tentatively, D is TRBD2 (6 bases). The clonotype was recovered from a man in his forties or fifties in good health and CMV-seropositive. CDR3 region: CASTNGGTDTQYF. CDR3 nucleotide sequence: TGTGCCAGCACCAACGGGGGAACAGATACGCAGTATTTT.